The present TCR beta chain was sequenced within a study of CD8+CD57+ T cells in acquired aplastic anemia. Whole-study context: When averaged, DNA from sorted CD4+ and CD8+ cells came to 3.2 ug.

Patients sequenced had flow cytometry evidence of CD8+CD57+ cell expansion. The enrolled patients all had severe acquired aplastic anemia. The blood sampling took place in patients who had so far received no therapy. Findings and caveats of the study: Patients and controls were found to share twenty-nine CD8+ CDR3 sequences.

In germline, CDR1 is SQVTM, CDR2 ANQGSEA. The V end lost 8 bases, the J end lost 5 bases, and 12 bases lay between the germline ends. This CDR3 is 11 amino acids long. This clonotype has a count of ten or more. Its cognate antigen is unknown. Profiles of TCR beta VDJ and CDR3 were generated from a genomic DNA template. Each CDR3 protein is one row after TCRdb ran MiXCR on the reads. The sample shows 150,000 or so distinct CDR3 sequences, less than 50% of them seen only once. This TCR was sampled from a human donor with aplastic anemia. The V call is TRBV29-1, the J call TRBJ1-2, with D tentatively TRBD1 (5 bases). The sample was sorted CD4+, CD8+, or CD8+CD57+ T cells (not recorded which) from PBMCs. The CDR3 coding sequence is TGCAGCCTCGGGACCGATTATGGCTACACCTTC. The encoded protein is CSLGTDYGYTF.